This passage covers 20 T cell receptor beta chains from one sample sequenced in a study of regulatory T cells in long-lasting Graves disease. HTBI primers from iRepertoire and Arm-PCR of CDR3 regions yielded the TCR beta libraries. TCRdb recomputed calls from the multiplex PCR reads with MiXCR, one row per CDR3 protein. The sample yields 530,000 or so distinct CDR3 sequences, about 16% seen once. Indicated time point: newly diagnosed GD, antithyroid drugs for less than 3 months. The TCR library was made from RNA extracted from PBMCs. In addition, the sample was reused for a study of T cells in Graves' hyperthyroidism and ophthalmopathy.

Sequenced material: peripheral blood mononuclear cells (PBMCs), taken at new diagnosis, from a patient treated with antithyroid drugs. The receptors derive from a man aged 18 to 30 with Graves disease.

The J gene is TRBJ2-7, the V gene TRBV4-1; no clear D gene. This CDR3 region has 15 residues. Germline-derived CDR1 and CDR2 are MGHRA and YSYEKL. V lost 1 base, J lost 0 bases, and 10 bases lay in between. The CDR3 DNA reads TGCGCCAGCAGCCAAGCCTGGCAGAGCTCCTACGAGCAGTACTTC. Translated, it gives CASSQAWQSSYEQYF.

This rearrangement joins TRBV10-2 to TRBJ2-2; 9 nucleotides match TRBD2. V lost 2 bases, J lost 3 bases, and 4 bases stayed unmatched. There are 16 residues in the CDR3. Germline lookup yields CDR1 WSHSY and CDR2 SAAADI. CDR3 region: CASSEAAGGYTGELFF. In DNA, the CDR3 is TGCGCCAGCAGTGAGGCGGCGGGAGGGTACACCGGGGAGCTGTTTTTT.

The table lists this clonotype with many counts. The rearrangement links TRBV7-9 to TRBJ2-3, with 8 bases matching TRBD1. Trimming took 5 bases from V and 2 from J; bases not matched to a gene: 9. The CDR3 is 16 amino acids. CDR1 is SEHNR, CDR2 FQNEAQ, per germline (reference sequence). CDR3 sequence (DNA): TGTGCCAGCAGCGTCCGGGACAGGCCCAACACAGATACGCAGTATTTT. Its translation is CASSVRDRPNTDTQYF.

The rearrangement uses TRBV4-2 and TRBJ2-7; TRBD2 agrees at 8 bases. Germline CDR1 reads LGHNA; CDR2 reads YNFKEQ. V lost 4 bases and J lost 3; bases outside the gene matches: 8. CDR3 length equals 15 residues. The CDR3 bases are TGTGCCAGCAGCCGCGAGTGGCGGGAGGACTACGAGCAGTACTTC. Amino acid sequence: CASSREWREDYEQYF.

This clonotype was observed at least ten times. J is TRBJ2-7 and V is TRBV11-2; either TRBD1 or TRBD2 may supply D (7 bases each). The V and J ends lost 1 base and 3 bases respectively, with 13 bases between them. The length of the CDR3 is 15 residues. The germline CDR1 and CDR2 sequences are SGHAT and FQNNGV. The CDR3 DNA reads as TGTGCCAGCAGCTTAGGAACAGGGGAGGGCTACGAGCAGTACTTC. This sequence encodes CASSLGTGEGYEQYF.

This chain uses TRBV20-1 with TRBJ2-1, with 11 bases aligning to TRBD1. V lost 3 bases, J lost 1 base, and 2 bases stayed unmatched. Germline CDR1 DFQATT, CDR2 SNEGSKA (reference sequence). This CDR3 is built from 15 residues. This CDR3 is CSARGQGGSYNEQFF. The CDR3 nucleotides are TGCAGTGCTAGGGGACAGGGGGGGTCCTACAATGAGCAGTTCTTC.

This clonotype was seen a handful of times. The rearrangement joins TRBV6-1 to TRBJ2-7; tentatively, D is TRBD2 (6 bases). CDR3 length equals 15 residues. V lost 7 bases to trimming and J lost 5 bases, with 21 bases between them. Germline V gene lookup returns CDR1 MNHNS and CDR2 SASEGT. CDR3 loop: CASKNMGLGDHEQYF. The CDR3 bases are TGTGCCAGCAAGAATATGGGACTTGGAGACCACGAGCAGTACTTC.

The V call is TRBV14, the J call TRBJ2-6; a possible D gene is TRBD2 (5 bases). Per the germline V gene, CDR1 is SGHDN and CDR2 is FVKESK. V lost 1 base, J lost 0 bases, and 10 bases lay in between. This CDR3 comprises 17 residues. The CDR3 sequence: CASSQGAGFSGANVLTF. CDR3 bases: TGTGCCAGCAGCCAAGGGGCGGGCTTCTCTGGGGCCAACGTCCTGACTTTC. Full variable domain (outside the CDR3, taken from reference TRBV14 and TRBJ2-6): EAGVTQFPSHSVIEKGQTVTLRCDPISGHDNLYWYRRVMGKEIKFLLHFVKESKQDESGMPNNRFLAERTGGTYSTLKVQPAELEDSGVYFCASSQGAGFSGANVLTFGAGSRLTVL.

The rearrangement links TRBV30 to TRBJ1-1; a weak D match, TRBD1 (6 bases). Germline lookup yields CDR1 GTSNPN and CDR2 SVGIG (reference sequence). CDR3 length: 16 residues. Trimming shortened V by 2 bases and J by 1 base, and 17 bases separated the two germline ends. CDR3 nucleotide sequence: TGTGCCTGGAGTCCACCAGAGAAACAGGGGAACACTGAAGCTTTCTTT. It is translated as CAWSPPEKQGNTEAFF.

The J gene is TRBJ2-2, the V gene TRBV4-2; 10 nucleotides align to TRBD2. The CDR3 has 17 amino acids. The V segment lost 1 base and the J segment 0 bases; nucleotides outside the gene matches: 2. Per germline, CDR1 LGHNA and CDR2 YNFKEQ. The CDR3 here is CASSQGTSGANTGELFF. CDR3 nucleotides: TGTGCCAGCAGCCAAGGGACTAGCGGAGCGAACACCGGGGAGCTGTTTTTT.

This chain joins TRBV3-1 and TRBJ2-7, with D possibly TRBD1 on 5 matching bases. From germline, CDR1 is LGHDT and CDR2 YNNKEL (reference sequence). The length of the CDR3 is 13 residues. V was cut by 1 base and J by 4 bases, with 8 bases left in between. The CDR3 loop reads CASSQGYRYEQYF. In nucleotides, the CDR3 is TGTGCCAGCAGCCAAGGTTACAGGTACGAGCAGTACTTC.

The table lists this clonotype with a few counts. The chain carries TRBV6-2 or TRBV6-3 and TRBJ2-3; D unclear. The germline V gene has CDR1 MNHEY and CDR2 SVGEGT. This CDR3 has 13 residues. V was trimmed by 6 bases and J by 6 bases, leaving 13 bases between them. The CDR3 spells CASRSLNIDTQYF. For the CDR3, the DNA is TGTGCCAGCAGGAGCCTCAACATCGATACGCAGTATTTT.

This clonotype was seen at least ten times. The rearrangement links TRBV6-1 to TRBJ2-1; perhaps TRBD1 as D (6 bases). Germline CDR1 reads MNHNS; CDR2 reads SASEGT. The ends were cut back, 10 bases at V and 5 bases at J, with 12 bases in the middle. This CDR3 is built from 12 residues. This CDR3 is CATGKGDNEQFF. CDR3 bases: TGTGCCACGGGGAAGGGGGACAATGAGCAGTTCTTC.

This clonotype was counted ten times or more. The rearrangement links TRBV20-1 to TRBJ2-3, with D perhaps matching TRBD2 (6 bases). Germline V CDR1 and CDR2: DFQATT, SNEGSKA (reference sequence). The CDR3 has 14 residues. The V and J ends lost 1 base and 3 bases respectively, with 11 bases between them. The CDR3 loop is CSARGTGATDTQYF. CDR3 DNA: TGCAGTGCTAGAGGAACGGGAGCGACAGATACGCAGTATTTT.

Here the CDR3 reads CASSLGGYAGELFF. The CDR3 bases are TGTGCCAGCAGCTTAGGAGGGTACGCCGGGGAGCTGTTTTTT. The rearrangement uses TRBV7-6 and TRBJ2-2; TRBD2 might be the D (5 bases). CDR1 and CDR2 (germline): SGHVS, FNYEAQ. The CDR3 sequence is 14 residues long. V dropped 1 base and J dropped 6 bases, with 9 bases sitting between them.

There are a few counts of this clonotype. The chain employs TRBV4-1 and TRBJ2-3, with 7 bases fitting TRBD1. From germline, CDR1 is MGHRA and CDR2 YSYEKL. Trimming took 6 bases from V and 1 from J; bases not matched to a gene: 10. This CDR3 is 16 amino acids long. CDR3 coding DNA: TGCGCCAGCAGTCGACAGGGTAGAGGGGGCACAGATACGCAGTATTTT. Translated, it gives CASSRQGRGGTDTQYF.

The CDR3 nucleotides read TGTGCCACCAGCGCCAACGCCCCTTCCAACACCGGGGAGCTGTTTTTT. Residues: CATSANAPSNTGELFF. This chain connects TRBV15 to TRBJ2-2; D gene uncertain. Germline values: CDR1 LNHNV, CDR2 YYDKDF (reference sequence). V was clipped by 5 bases and J by 2 bases, with 15 bases between them. The length of the CDR3 is 16 residues.

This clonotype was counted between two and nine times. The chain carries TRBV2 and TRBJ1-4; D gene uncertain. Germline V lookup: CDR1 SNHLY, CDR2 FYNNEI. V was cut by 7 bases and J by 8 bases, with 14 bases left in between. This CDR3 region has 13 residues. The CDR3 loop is CASTGGVREKLFF. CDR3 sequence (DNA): TGTGCCAGCACCGGAGGCGTTCGGGAAAAACTGTTTTTT.

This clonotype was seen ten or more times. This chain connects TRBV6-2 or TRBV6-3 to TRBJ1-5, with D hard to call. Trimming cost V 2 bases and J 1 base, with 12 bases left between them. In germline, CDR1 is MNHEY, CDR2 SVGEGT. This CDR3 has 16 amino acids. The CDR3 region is CASSYPGQWSNQPQHF. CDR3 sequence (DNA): TGTGCCAGCAGTTACCCCGGGCAGTGGAGCAATCAGCCCCAGCATTTT.

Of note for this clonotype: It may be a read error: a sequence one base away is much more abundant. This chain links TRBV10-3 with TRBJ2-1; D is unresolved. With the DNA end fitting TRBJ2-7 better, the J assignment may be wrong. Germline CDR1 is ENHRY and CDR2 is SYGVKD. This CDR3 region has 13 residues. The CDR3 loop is CAISDGSGDEQYF. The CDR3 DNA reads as TGTGCCATCAGTGACGGCAGTGGCGATGAGCAGTACTTC.